These 10 T cell receptor beta chains were sequenced from one sample in a study of blood T cells in healthy people across ages. A second PCR, run for about 7 to 12 cycles, used a sample-barcoded 5' primer plus a J-beta primer mix. TCRdb re-analysed the 5' RACE reads in MiXCR, keeping a single row per CDR3 protein. In the table there are hundreds of thousands of distinct CDR3 sequences, around 45% of which are singletons. Sequencing was carried out using blood. Receptors were obtained from a woman aged 60-70 years in good health.

This clonotype was found many times. The V call is TRBV5-4, the J call TRBJ1-4; TRBD1 might be the D (6 bases). CDR1 SGHNT and CDR2 YYREEE come from the germline V gene (reference sequence). Trimming removed 7 bases at V and 8 bases at J, with 12 bases between. The CDR3 contains 12 residues. CDR3 amino acids: CASGRRGEKLFF. DNA for the CDR3: TGTGCCAGCGGCCGCAGGGGAGAAAAACTGTTTTTT.

The chain recombines TRBV29-1 with TRBJ1-1; 9 bases match TRBD1. This CDR3 comprises 13 residues. V lost 5 bases and J lost 3; bases outside the gene matches: 4. Germline V gives CDR1 SQVTM, CDR2 ANQGSEA. The CDR3 bases are TGCAGCGTTTTTCGGGACAGGGACACTGAAGCTTTCTTT. Translated: CSVFRDRDTEAFF.

The J gene is TRBJ2-5, the V gene TRBV27, with 9 bases matching TRBD2. The CDR3 has 18 amino acids. The germline V gene encodes CDR1 MNHEY and CDR2 SMNVEV (reference sequence). After removal of 1 base from V and 4 bases from J, the junction contained 13 bases not matched to a gene. The CDR3 DNA is TGTGCCAGCAGTTTATTGGGGGCGGGAGGGCTCGCGTTAGAGACCCAGTACTTC. This sequence encodes CASSLLGAGGLALETQYF.

The table lists this clonotype with a few counts. CDR3: CASGLAGGGSYEQYF. CDR3 nucleotides: TGTGCCAGCGGCCTAGCGGGAGGCGGCTCCTACGAGCAGTACTTC. The rearrangement joins TRBV7-2 to TRBJ2-7; 11 bases map to TRBD2. V shed 8 bases, J shed 0 bases, and the junction held 6 bases outside the gene matches. The CDR3 length is 15 residues. Germline values: CDR1 SGHTA, CDR2 FQGNSA. The variable domain in full, with the rest retrieved from reference TRBV7-2 and TRBJ2-7, is GAGVSQSPSNKVTEKGKDVELRCDPISGHTALYWYRQSLGQGLEFLIYFQGNSAPDKSGLPSDRFSAERTGGSVSTLTIQRTQQEDSAVYLCASGLAGGGSYEQYFGPGTRLTVT.

Concerning this clonotype itself: The junction departs from the called germline gene at one end, perhaps through a read error. The rearrangement links TRBV6-6 to TRBJ1-4; D is perhaps TRBD1 (5 bases). CDR1 is MNHNY and CDR2 is SVGAGI in the germline V gene (reference sequence). This CDR3 has 16 amino acids. The CDR3 loop reads CASSYGGTATNEKPFF. For the CDR3, the DNA is TGTGCCAGCAGTTACGGGGGAACTGCAACTAATGAAAAACCGTTTTTT.

The V gene is TRBV6-2 or TRBV6-3, the J gene TRBJ2-1; 11 positions match TRBD1. Germline CDR1 reads MNHEY; CDR2 reads SVGEGT. The CDR3 contains 15 residues. After removal of 6 bases from V and 10 bases from J, the junction contained 11 bases not matched to a gene. The CDR3 sequence is CASRNRDRGMWEQFF. CDR3 bases: TGTGCCAGCAGAAACCGGGACAGGGGGATGTGGGAGCAGTTCTTC.

J is TRBJ2-5 and V is TRBV6-5; 9 bases map to TRBD1. The junction had 15 bases not matched to a gene; V was cut back by 8 bases and J by 11 bases. Germline CDR1 is MNHEY and CDR2 is SVGAGI. The CDR3 is 14 amino acids. For the CDR3, the DNA is TGTGCCAGCCAGACAGGGGGGGGTAACAATGAGCAGTACTTC. This sequence encodes CASQTGGGNNEQYF.

V is TRBV28 and J is TRBJ2-5; 9 nucleotides align to TRBD1. From germline, CDR1 is MDHEN and CDR2 SYDVKM. The V gene end was trimmed by 2 bases and the J gene end by 11 bases; junction bases not matched to a gene: 12. This CDR3 is 15 amino acids long. The CDR3 loop is CASSLIGDRENEQYF. CDR3 DNA: TGTGCCAGCAGTTTAATAGGGGACAGGGAAAATGAGCAGTACTTC.

This clonotype was seen a few times. This chain's CDR3 is CASSDGFQPQHF. The CDR3 coding sequence is TGTGCCAGCAGTGACGGTTTCCAGCCCCAGCATTTT. V usage is TRBV2 and J usage is TRBJ1-5; D not resolved. V was trimmed by 3 bases and J by 7 bases, leaving 7 bases between them. CDR1 and CDR2 from the germline V gene are SNHLY and FYNNEI. The CDR3 spans 12 residues.

The rearrangement uses TRBV5-5 and TRBJ2-5; the D gene is possibly TRBD1 (6 bases). The J call may be incorrect, as the DNA end agrees better with TRBJ2-7. The CDR3 spans 16 residues. Germline CDR1 reads SGHKS; CDR2 reads YYEKEE (reference sequence). This CDR3 reads CASSQNRVPLISEQYF. The CDR3 DNA reads as TGTGCCAGCAGTCAAAACAGGGTTCCCCTTATCTCCGAGCAGTACTTC.